This TCR beta chain was found in a study of cytotoxic CD8 clonotypes in ibrutinib-treated CLL. Findings of the study overall: Increased clonality at ibrutinib response gave way to a return toward baseline at progression.

Assay used: immunoSEQ multiplex PCR; TCRdb lists only in-frame clones, some missing. Among just over 45,000 clones, roughly two thirds were seen once, and the ten largest hold roughly 13%. After removal of 7 bases from V and 8 bases from J, the junction contained 4 bases not matched to a gene. This CDR3 contains 12 residues. Germline-derived CDR1 and CDR2 are SQVTM and ANQGSEA. About this clone: Its antigen is still unknown.

The receptor was isolated from a human donor with chronic lymphocytic leukemia. The J gene is TRBJ2-3, the V gene TRBV29-1, with 12 bases aligning to TRBD1. The material was PBMCs, obtained after 12 months of ibrutinib treatment. The CDR3 DNA sequence: TGCAGCGGGGGACAGGGGGCAGGTACGCAGTATTTT. Amino acids: CSGGQGAGTQYF.